This T cell receptor (beta chain) was found in a study of Ad26.COV2.S vaccination and SARS-CoV-2 variants. Findings of the study overall: TCR breadth and depth estimates may have understated total T cell responses.

The table came from immunoSEQ multiplex PCR; TCRdb's copy has only in-frame clones and leaves some out. The profile shows 300,000 to 400,000 clones, approximately 86% of them singletons. Noted treatment: approximately 18 received Ad26.COV2.S at low or high dose, single or two shots; 5 received placebo; per-sample allocation not given. Sampling took place 63 days after the first vaccine or placebo injection. On this clone: What it recognizes is unknown.

This specimen consisted of peripheral blood, obtained in a trial of Ad26.COV2.S vaccine versus placebo. The sequence derives from a person between 18 and 65 years old who received the Ad26.COV2.S COVID-19 vaccine or a placebo.

The CDR3, as DNA: TGTGCCAGCGGGGGGATAGAGACCCAGTACTTC. Protein: CASGGIETQYF. This rearrangement joins TRBV7-9 to TRBJ2-5; D is possibly TRBD2 (6 bases). Germline V CDR1 and CDR2: SEHNR, FQNEAQ (reference sequence). Deletions cut 8 bases from V and 4 bases from J, with 8 bases between. The CDR3 is 11 amino acids.